One and the same sample provided the 20 T cell receptor beta chains below, sequenced in a study of T cell repertoires in cytomegalovirus infection. TCRdb analysed the reads with MiXCR anew, one entry per CDR3 protein. The sample gives fewer than 700,000 distinct CDR3 sequences, 24% of which show up once; roughly 8% is in the top ten. Sequenced sample: CD8+ T cells from PBMCs. All receptors come from a human donor in good health (CMV status not recorded). Some clones in this sample may be carry-over from other donors' samples.

A note on this clonotype: This may stem from a read error, because a much larger clone lies one nucleotide away. The chain couples TRBV7-9 to TRBJ2-6, with 8 bases fitting TRBD1. Germline V gene data show CDR1 as SEHNR and CDR2 as FQNEAQ (reference sequence). CDR3 size: 18 residues. Written as DNA, the CDR3 is TGTGCCAGCATCGCCAGGGGGCAAAGTGCAACTGGGGCCAACGTCCTGGCTTTC. It encodes CASIARGQSATGANVLAF. The full variable domain, with the rest looked up from reference TRBV7-9 and TRBJ2-6, is DTGVSQNPRHKITKRGQNVTFRCDPISEHNRLYWYRQTLGQGPEFLTYFQNEAQLEKSRLLSDRFSAERPKGSFSTLEIQRTEQGDSAMYLCASIARGQSATGANVLAFGAGSRLTVL.

This clonotype occurred a few times. The gene calls are TRBV28 and TRBJ1-6; possibly TRBD1 for D (6 bases). The CDR3 has 13 amino acids. Germline-derived CDR1 and CDR2 are MDHEN and SYDVKM. V was clipped by 10 bases and J by 8 bases, with 15 bases between them. The CDR3 DNA reads TGTGCCACCGAAAACAGGGAAGATTCACCCCTCCACTTT. Translating it yields CATENREDSPLHF.

The table lists this clonotype with a few counts. This chain joins TRBV6-5 and TRBJ2-1, with a possible D match to TRBD2 (7 bases). Germline lookup yields CDR1 MNHEY and CDR2 SVGAGI. The CDR3 length is 16 residues. Deletions cut 5 bases from V and 2 bases from J, with 16 bases between. The CDR3: CASSPLWGGAYNEQFF. The CDR3 nucleotides read TGTGCCAGCAGTCCCCTTTGGGGGGGCGCCTACAATGAGCAGTTCTTC.

The V and J genes are TRBV7-4 and TRBJ2-6; 10 nucleotides agree with TRBD2. This CDR3 is 16 amino acids long. Per the germline V gene, CDR1 is SGHVT and CDR2 is SQSDAQ. The CDR3 reads CTTGLADFSGANVLTF. The CDR3 DNA sequence: TGTACCACCGGACTAGCGGATTTCTCTGGGGCCAACGTCCTGACTTTC.

The rearrangement uses TRBV12-3 or TRBV12-4 and TRBJ1-6; D not resolved. CDR3 length: 13 residues. V was pared by 6 bases and J by 7 bases, with 10 bases between. The CDR3: CASSRRINSPLHF. CDR3 DNA: TGTGCCAGCAGCCGGCGAATAAATTCACCCCTCCACTTT.

The genes are TRBV29-1 and TRBJ1-4; no reliable D call. CDR3 length: 13 amino acids. The V gene's germline CDR1 is SQVTM and CDR2 ANQGSEA. V lost 4 bases, J lost 7 bases, and 13 bases lay in between. The CDR3 bases are TGCAGCGTTGTGAGGGAGGATAGTGAAAAACTGTTTTTT. It yields the protein CSVVREDSEKLFF.

This clonotype appeared a few times. The genes are TRBV5-6 and TRBJ2-1, with 10 positions matching TRBD1. The V gene's germline CDR1 is SGHDT and CDR2 YYEEEE. The CDR3 sequence is 16 residues long. J gave up 7 bases and V 0 bases, and 7 bases lay outside the gene matches. For the CDR3, the DNA is TGTGCCAGCAGCTTGGAGGGACAGGGGTTTCCTAATGAGCAGTTCTTC. Translation: CASSLEGQGFPNEQFF.

This clonotype has just a few counts. V and J are TRBV4-1 and TRBJ2-7, with TRBD2 matching over 11 bases. V gave up 0 bases and J gave up 1 base; unmatched junction bases: 8. CDR1 and CDR2 from the germline V gene are MGHRA and YSYEKL. The length of the CDR3 is 18 residues. CDR3 sequence: CASSQDILAGGLSYEQYF. The CDR3 DNA reads as TGCGCCAGCAGCCAAGACATCCTAGCGGGGGGCCTTTCCTACGAGCAGTACTTC.

A few counts support this clonotype. The V and J genes are TRBV27 and TRBJ2-1; 12 bases are a match to TRBD2. The germline V gene has CDR1 MNHEY and CDR2 SMNVEV (reference sequence). Trimming cost V 5 bases and J 5 bases; bases outside gene matches: 4. The CDR3 is made up of 15 amino acids. Here the CDR3 reads CASSAWTSGDNEQFF. The CDR3 DNA reads as TGTGCCAGCAGTGCTTGGACTAGCGGGGACAATGAGCAGTTCTTC.

V usage is TRBV6-1 and J usage is TRBJ1-1; no clear D. V lost 2 bases, J lost 9 bases, and 10 bases lay in between. Germline V gene data show CDR1 as MNHNS and CDR2 as SASEGT. The CDR3 loop spans 12 amino acids. CDR3 sequence (DNA): TGTGCCAGCAGTGAAACTGTTTTGAAAGCTTTCTTT. Translating gives CASSETVLKAFF.

There are a few counts of this clonotype. The chain employs TRBV29-1 and TRBJ1-2; D is ambiguous. CDR3 length equals 11 residues. Trimming removed 7 bases from V and 4 bases from J, with 10 bases in between. CDR1 SQVTM and CDR2 ANQGSEA come from the germline V gene. CDR3 nucleotide sequence: TGCAGCGCTCCAGTGGTCTATGGCTACACCTTC. Encoded protein: CSAPVVYGYTF.

The V and J genes are TRBV29-1 and TRBJ1-5; D gene ambiguous. In germline, CDR1 is SQVTM, CDR2 ANQGSEA. There are 12 residues in the CDR3. Trimming left V 6 bases short and J 5 bases short, with 11 bases between. Here the CDR3 reads CSVSDGHQPQHF. DNA of the CDR3: TGCAGCGTCTCGGACGGACATCAGCCCCAGCATTTT.

V and J are TRBV10-3 and TRBJ2-5; D might be TRBD1 or TRBD2, each matching 7 bases. The germline V gene encodes CDR1 ENHRY and CDR2 SYGVKD. This CDR3 comprises 16 residues. The V end was cut by 6 bases, the J end by 1 base, with 18 bases between. The CDR3 protein is CAISPGAGQSQETQYF. CDR3 in DNA: TGTGCCATCAGCCCCGGAGCGGGACAGAGCCAAGAGACCCAGTACTTC.

The chain carries TRBV28 and TRBJ2-1; D is perhaps TRBD1 (6 bases). The CDR3 extends over 16 amino acids. CDR1 is MDHEN, CDR2 SYDVKM, per germline. Trimming shortened V by 4 bases and J by 7 bases, and 20 bases separated the two germline ends. The CDR3, as DNA: TGTGCCAGCAGTTCCTTAACAGGGACCCTGGGTAATGAGCAGTTCTTC. Protein sequence: CASSSLTGTLGNEQFF.

This clonotype was recorded a few times. The chain has TRBV19 and TRBJ2-6, with 8 bases matching TRBD1. The V and J ends lost 4 bases and 0 bases, in that order; junction bases with no gene match: 5. There are 17 residues in the CDR3. Germline V gene lookup returns CDR1 LNHDA and CDR2 SQIVND (reference sequence). The CDR3 loop reads CASSTPGQVSGANVLTF. The CDR3 nucleotides read TGTGCCAGTAGTACCCCGGGACAGGTCTCTGGGGCCAACGTCCTGACTTTC.

This clonotype has more than one count but fewer than ten. The chain joins TRBV12-3 or TRBV12-4 to TRBJ1-2, with 9 bases identical to TRBD1. The trim removed 5 bases at V and 1 base at J, leaving 5 bases unmatched. The CDR3 covers 15 residues. The CDR3 is CASSDHRGRNYGYTF. For the CDR3, the DNA is TGTGCCAGCAGTGACCACAGGGGGCGTAACTATGGCTACACCTTC.

CDR3 sequence reads: CASSYSGRRKLFF. The CDR3 nucleotides are TGTGCCAGCAGTTACTCGGGCAGGCGAAAACTGTTTTTT. V and J are TRBV6-5 and TRBJ1-4; D not certain. V was trimmed by 0 bases and J by 10 bases, leaving 9 bases between them. The CDR3 sequence is 13 residues long. Germline V gives CDR1 MNHEY, CDR2 SVGAGI.

The chain has TRBV20-1 and TRBJ1-1; TRBD1 aligns across 7 bases. Germline lookup yields CDR1 DFQATT and CDR2 SNEGSKA (reference sequence). With 0 bases clipped from V and 1 base from J, the junction kept 2 bases outside the gene matches. The length of the CDR3 is 14 residues. The CDR3 loop is CSARERQGNTEAFF. The CDR3 nucleotides are TGCAGTGCTAGAGAAAGACAGGGGAACACTGAAGCTTTCTTT.

The chain is built from TRBV12-3 or TRBV12-4 and TRBJ2-1, with TRBD2 identical over 9 bases. The length of the CDR3 is 13 residues. With 6 bases clipped from V and 9 bases from J, the junction kept 6 bases outside the gene matches. The CDR3 reads CASSQTSGFEQFF. CDR3 nucleotides: TGTGCCAGCAGCCAAACTAGCGGGTTTGAGCAGTTCTTC.

This clonotype was recorded many times. The rearrangement joins TRBV7-2 to TRBJ1-5, with a possible D match to TRBD1 (6 bases). Germline CDR1 and CDR2: SGHTA and FQGNSA. CDR3 length: 15 amino acids. Trimming stripped 5 bases from V and 3 bases from J, with 14 bases between. The CDR3 DNA is TGTGCCAGCAGCAACGACAGGAGCCTCAATCAGCCCCAGCATTTT. Residues: CASSNDRSLNQPQHF.